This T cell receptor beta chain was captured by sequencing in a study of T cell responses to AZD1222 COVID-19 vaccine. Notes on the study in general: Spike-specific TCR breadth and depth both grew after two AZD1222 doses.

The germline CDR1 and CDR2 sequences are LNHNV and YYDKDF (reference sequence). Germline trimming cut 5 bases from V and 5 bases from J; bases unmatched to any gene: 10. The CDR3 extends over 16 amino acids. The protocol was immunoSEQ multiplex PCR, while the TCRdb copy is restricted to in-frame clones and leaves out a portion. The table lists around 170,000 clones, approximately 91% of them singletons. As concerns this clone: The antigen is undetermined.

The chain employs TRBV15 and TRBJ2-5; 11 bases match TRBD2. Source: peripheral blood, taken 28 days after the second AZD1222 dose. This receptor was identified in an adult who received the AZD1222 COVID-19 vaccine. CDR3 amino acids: CATSAGTSGPLETQYF. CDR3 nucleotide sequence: TGTGCCACCAGCGCCGGGACTAGCGGCCCTCTTGAGACCCAGTACTTC.